This T cell receptor (beta chain) came from a study of T cells after yellow fever vaccination. The overall study: The fractions with low cell numbers were processed using SMART-Seq v4 Ultra Low Input. Study-wide results and limits: The booster response re-showed most primary clones: 96% CD4, around 87% CD8.

In TCRdb, the 5' RACE reads were re-called with MiXCR into one record per CDR3 protein. The sample has 100,000 to 150,000 distinct CDR3 sequences; roughly 6.7% are singletons. This clonotype was seen a few times. Its specificity is unknown. This CDR3 has 15 residues. Germline CDR1 MNHNS, CDR2 SASEGT. V dropped 4 bases and J dropped 4; count of bases not matched to a gene: 5. The input for sequencing was CD4+ T cells sorted from PBMCs, taken 9 to 11 days after the first yellow fever vaccination. This receptor was taken from a man between 18 and 35 years old who received the YFV17D yellow fever vaccine. The V and J genes are TRBV6-1 and TRBJ2-5; TRBD1 matches at 11 bases. The CDR3 DNA is TGTGCCAGCAGTGGCTCGGGACAGGGGGGAGAGACCCAGTACTTC. This translates into CASSGSGQGGETQYF.